These T cell receptor beta chains were read from a single sample in a study of blood T cell repertoires in COVID-19. Method: immunoSEQ multiplex PCR; TCRdb's copy keeps in-frame clones and lacks some. The sample carries over 90,000 clones, more than 85% recorded once. Sequencing input: peripheral blood. The receptors were sampled from a man between 18 and 29 years old with acute or convalescent COVID-19. The CDR3 runs from the conserved cysteine through the conserved F or W. Fields, in order: J gene, D gene, V gene, CDR3 protein, CDR3 DNA. The D gene is left open where the match is weak.

>TRBJ2-6|-|TRBV9
CASSVEVGQGANVLTF
TGTGCCAGCAGCGTAGAGGTGGGGCAAGGGGCCAACGTCCTGACTTTC
>TRBJ2-7|TRBD1|TRBV6-5
CASADRGTYEQYF
TGTGCCAGCGCCGACAGGGGAACCTACGAGCAGTACTTC
>TRBJ2-2|TRBD2|TRBV6-2/TRBV6-3
CASSLRLLAGGAGELFF
TGTGCCAGCAGTTTGAGGTTACTAGCGGGAGGGGCCGGGGAGCTGTTTTTT
>TRBJ2-3|TRBD2|TRBV25-1
CASSETSGGDTQYF
TGTGCCAGCAGTGAAACTAGCGGGGGGGATACGCAGTATTTT
>TRBJ1-1|TRBD1|TRBV10-1
CASSESIEGQGPSNTEAFF
TGCGCCAGCAGTGAGTCTATTGAGGGACAGGGCCCCTCGAACACTGAAGCTTTCTTT
>TRBJ2-3|TRBD2|TRBV11-2
CASSLVAGGTTDTQYF
TGTGCCAGCAGCTTAGTGGCGGGAGGAACCACAGATACGCAGTATTTT
>TRBJ2-1|-|TRBV21-1
CASSKVTSGKGRDNEQFF
TGTGCCAGCAGCAAAGTGACTAGCGGGAAAGGGAGGGACAATGAGCAGTTCTTC
>TRBJ1-5|-|TRBV2
CASISGGASDQPQHF
TGTGCCAGCATCTCCGGGGGGGCGAGCGATCAGCCCCAGCATTTT
>TRBJ1-2|TRBD1|TRBV10-3
CAIKGVTGGRGYTF
TGTGCCATCAAAGGGGTTACAGGGGGGAGAGGCTACACCTTC
>TRBJ1-6|TRBD1|TRBV5-1
CASSHRDRENSPLHF
TGCGCCAGCAGCCACCGGGACAGGGAAAATTCACCCCTCCACTTT